A selection of T cell receptor beta chains follows, all from one sample in a study of CD8 T cells in Susac syndrome. TCRdb re-analysed the immunoSEQ multiplex PCR reads in MiXCR, keeping a single row per CDR3 protein. The sample yields approximately 120,000 distinct CDR3 sequences, more than 90% seen once. The sequencing input was CD4+ T cells from PBMCs. The receptors derive from a human donor in good health. Each CDR3 is given with its conserved first and last residue. A D gene is named only where the DNA matches it firmly. Not all rows give a size; the values are once, few, many and, for expanded clones, a class.

V: TRBV20-1; J: TRBJ2-7; D: .; size: .; DNA: TGCAGTGCTGGACAAGTTGACGAGCAGTACTTC; CDR3: CSAGQVDEQYF
V: TRBV12-3/TRBV12-4; J: TRBJ2-1; D: .; size: .; DNA: TGTGCCAGCAGACGGACACCCGGGCCCCCAAATGAGCAGTTCTTC; CDR3: CASRRTPGPPNEQFF
V: TRBV27; J: TRBJ1-3; D: .; size: .; DNA: TGTGCCAGCAGTCCCCGGGCAGTAGGAAACACCATATATTTT; CDR3: CASSPRAVGNTIYF
V: TRBV19; J: TRBJ2-7; D: .; size: .; DNA: TGTGCCAGTAGTATAATGGGGTCCTACGAGCAGTACTTC; CDR3: CASSIMGSYEQYF
V: TRBV20-1; J: TRBJ2-1; D: TRBD2; size: .; DNA: TGCAGTGCTAGAGGTGGACTAGCGGGAGCATCCTACAATGAGCAGTTCTTC; CDR3: CSARGGLAGASYNEQFF
V: TRBV2; J: TRBJ1-1; D: .; size: .; DNA: TGTGCCAGCAGACTCACAGGGAGAGGCACTGAAGCTTTCTTT; CDR3: CASRLTGRGTEAFF
V: TRBV9; J: TRBJ2-5; D: .; size: .; DNA: TGTGCCAGCAGCACCGACGGTGCTTGGACCCAGTACTTC; CDR3: CASSTDGAWTQYF
V: TRBV3-1; J: TRBJ1-4; D: .; size: once; DNA: TGTGCCAGCAGCCAAGAGGCGGGCCTAACTAATGAAAAACTGTTTTTT; CDR3: CASSQEAGLTNEKLFF
V: TRBV4-3; J: TRBJ2-7; D: .; size: .; DNA: TGCGCCAGCAGCCAAGATCACCTACCTGCCTACGAGCAGTACTTC; CDR3: CASSQDHLPAYEQYF
V: TRBV15; J: TRBJ2-7; D: .; size: .; DNA: TGTGCCACCAGCATCGGCGGGGACCACTACGAGCAGTACTTC; CDR3: CATSIGGDHYEQYF
V: TRBV28; J: TRBJ1-2; D: .; size: .; DNA: TGTGCCAGCAGTTTTCAGTCCGGGTATGGCTACACCTTC; CDR3: CASSFQSGYGYTF